What follows describes a single T cell receptor (beta chain). Germline V CDR1 and CDR2: MDHEN, SYDVKM. The CDR3 extends over 16 amino acids. V lost 3 bases, J lost 7 bases, and 16 bases lay in between. The data belong to a study of blood T cell repertoires in COVID-19. Repertoires were generated with immunoSEQ multiplex PCR, while TCRdb's copy carries only in-frame clones and drops some. In the table there are about 280,000 clones, almost 90% of which are singletons. Enrollees, about 18 to 95 years old, lived in 24 US areas. The chain couples TRBV28 to TRBJ1-6; tentatively, D is TRBD1 (6 bases). This sequence was found in a woman between 18 and 29 years old with acute COVID-19. The sequenced sample consisted of PBMCs or T cells enriched from blood (not recorded which). For the CDR3, the DNA is TGTGCCAGCAGTTTCTCGCAGGGGCCTTCGAATTCACCCCTCCACTTT. This sequence encodes CASSFSQGPSNSPLHF.